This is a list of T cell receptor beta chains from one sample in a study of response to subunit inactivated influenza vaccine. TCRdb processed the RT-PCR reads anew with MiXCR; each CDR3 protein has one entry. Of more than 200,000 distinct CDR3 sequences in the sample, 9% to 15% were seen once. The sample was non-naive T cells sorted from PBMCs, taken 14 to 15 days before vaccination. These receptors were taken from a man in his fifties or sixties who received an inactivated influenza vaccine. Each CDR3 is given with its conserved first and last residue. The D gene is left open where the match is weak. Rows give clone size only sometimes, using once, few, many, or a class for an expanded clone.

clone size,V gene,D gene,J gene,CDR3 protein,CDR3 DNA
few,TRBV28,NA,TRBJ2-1,CASTGRPTYNEQFF,TGTGCCAGCACAGGGAGGCCCACCTACAATGAGCAGTTCTTC
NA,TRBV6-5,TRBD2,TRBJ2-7,CASSWGGTDYEQYF,TGTGCCAGCAGTTGGGGAGGGACTGACTACGAGCAGTACTTC
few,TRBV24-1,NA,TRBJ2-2,CATSDVPNPRTATGELFF,TGTGCCACCAGTGATGTCCCTAACCCCCGGACAGCCACCGGGGAGCTGTTTTTT
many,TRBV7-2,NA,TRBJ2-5,CASSLLGLGETQYF,TGTGCCAGCAGCTTGCTGGGCCTTGGAGAGACCCAGTACTTC
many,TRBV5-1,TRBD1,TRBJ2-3,CASSSGTDPPDTQYF,TGCGCCAGCAGCTCCGGGACAGATCCCCCAGATACGCAGTATTTT
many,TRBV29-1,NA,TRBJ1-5,CSVIDETGNQPQHF,TGCAGCGTTATTGACGAAACGGGGAATCAGCCCCAGCATTTT
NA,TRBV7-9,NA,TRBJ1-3,CASSLDNVSGNTIYF,TGTGCCAGCAGCTTAGACAATGTCTCTGGAAACACCATATATTTT
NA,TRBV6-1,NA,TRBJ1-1,CASSEGDQRAFF,TGTGCCAGCAGTGAAGGAGATCAAAGGGCTTTCTTT
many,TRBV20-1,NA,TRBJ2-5,CSASRLKKETQYF,TGCAGTGCTAGTAGACTAAAGAAAGAGACCCAGTACTTC
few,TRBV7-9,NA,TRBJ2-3,CASSLITFGRDTQYF,TGTGCCAGCAGCTTAATCACCTTTGGTAGAGATACGCAGTATTTT
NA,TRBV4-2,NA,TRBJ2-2,CASSPPDTTNTGELFF,TGTGCCAGCAGCCCCCCGGACACTACGAACACCGGGGAGCTGTTTTTT
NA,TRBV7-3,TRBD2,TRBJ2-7,CASSLNGRANEQYF,TGTGCCAGCAGCTTAAACGGGAGGGCGAACGAGCAGTACTTC
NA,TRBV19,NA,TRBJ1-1,CASSIWGYPGPDTEAFF,TGTGCCAGTAGTATTTGGGGGTATCCAGGGCCGGACACTGAAGCTTTCTTT
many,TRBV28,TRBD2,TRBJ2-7,CASSPSGRGSYEQYF,TGTGCCAGCAGTCCTAGCGGGAGAGGGTCCTACGAGCAGTACTTC
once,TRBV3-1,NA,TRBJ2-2,CASSQKGGSNTGELFF,TGTGCCAGCAGCCAAAAAGGGGGTTCGAACACCGGGGAGCTGTTTTTT
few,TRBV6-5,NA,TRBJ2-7,CASRGEQYF,TGTGCCAGCAGAGGAGAGCAGTACTTC
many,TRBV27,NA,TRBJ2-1,CASRRDLGYNEQFF,TGTGCCAGCAGAAGGGACTTGGGGTACAATGAGCAGTTCTTC
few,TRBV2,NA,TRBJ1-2,CASTGLPGNGYTF,TGTGCCAGCACCGGGCTCCCTGGAAATGGCTACACCTTC
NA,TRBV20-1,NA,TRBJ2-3,CSPTGRTSTDTQYF,TGCAGCCCTACCGGGAGAACTAGCACAGATACGCAGTATTTT
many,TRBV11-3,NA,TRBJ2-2,CASSLRGSGELFF,TGTGCCAGCAGCCTGAGGGGGTCCGGGGAGCTGTTTTTT
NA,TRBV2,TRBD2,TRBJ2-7,CASSVTGGIEQYF,TGTGCCAGCAGTGTTACGGGGGGAATCGAGCAGTACTTC
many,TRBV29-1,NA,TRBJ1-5,CSVGGRGGQPQHF,TGCAGCGTTGGAGGGAGGGGAGGTCAGCCCCAGCATTTT
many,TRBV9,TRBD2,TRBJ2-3,CASSTSSGPPYF,TGTGCCAGCAGCACCTCTAGCGGCCCCCCATATTTT
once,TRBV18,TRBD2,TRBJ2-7,CASSPRQAGGEGEQYF,TGTGCCAGCTCACCACGTCAAGCGGGAGGTGAGGGCGAGCAGTACTTC
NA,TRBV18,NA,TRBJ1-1,CASSPSPDTEAFF,TGTGCCAGCTCACCAAGCCCGGACACTGAAGCTTTCTTT
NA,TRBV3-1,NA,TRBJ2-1,CASSPLGEQFF,TGTGCCAGCAGCCCGCTGGGTGAGCAGTTCTTC
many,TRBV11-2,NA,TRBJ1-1,CASSLFLGALGNTEAFF,TGTGCCAGCAGCTTATTCCTTGGGGCTTTGGGAAACACTGAAGCTTTCTTT
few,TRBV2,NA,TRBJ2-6,CASSDRSSGANVLTF,TGTGCCAGCAGTGACAGGAGCTCTGGGGCCAACGTCCTGACTTTC
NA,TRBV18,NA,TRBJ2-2,CASSPQESGELFF,TGTGCCAGCTCTCCACAGGAGTCCGGGGAGCTGTTTTTT
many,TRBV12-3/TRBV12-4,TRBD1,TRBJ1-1,CASSRDRISEAFF,TGTGCCAGCAGCCGGGACAGGATTTCTGAAGCTTTCTTT
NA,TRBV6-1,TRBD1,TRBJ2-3,CASRPTGGADTQYF,TGTGCCAGCAGGCCGACAGGGGGAGCAGATACGCAGTATTTT
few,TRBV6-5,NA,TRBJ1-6,CASSYSGVSPLHF,TGTGCCAGCAGTTACTCTGGGGTCTCACCCCTCCACTTT
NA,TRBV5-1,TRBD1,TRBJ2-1,CASSMTGREQFF,TGCGCCAGCAGCATGACAGGGCGGGAGCAGTTCTTC
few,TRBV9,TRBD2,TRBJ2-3,CASSVTAASGTDTQYF,TGTGCCAGCAGCGTAACGGCAGCTAGCGGGACAGATACGCAGTATTTT
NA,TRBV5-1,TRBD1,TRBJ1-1,CASSYGQGKAFF,TGCGCCAGCAGCTACGGACAGGGCAAAGCTTTCTTT
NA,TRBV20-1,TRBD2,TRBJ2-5,CSAKTSGQETQYF,TGCAGTGCTAAAACTAGCGGGCAAGAGACCCAGTACTTC
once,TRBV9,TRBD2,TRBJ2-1,CASSVTVSGRASRQFF,TGTGCCAGCAGCGTGACGGTGAGCGGGAGGGCCTCAAGGCAGTTCTTC
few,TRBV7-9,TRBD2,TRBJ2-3,CASSFGTSSDTQYF,TGTGCCAGCAGCTTTGGGACTAGTTCCGATACGCAGTATTTT
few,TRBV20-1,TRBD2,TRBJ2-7,CSAKRTSGVYEQYF,TGCAGTGCTAAAAGGACTAGCGGTGTGTACGAGCAGTACTTC
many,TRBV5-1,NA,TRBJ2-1,CASSLSGRGYEQFF,TGCGCCAGCAGCTTGTCGGGAAGGGGGTACGAGCAGTTCTTC
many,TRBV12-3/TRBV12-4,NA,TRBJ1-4,CASSIRGELFF,TGTGCCAGCAGCATCAGGGGCGAACTGTTTTTT
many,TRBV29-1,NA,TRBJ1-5,CSVGQGLNQPQHF,TGCAGCGTTGGGCAGGGACTCAATCAGCCCCAGCATTTT
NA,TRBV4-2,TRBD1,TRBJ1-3,CASSLRDRGSGNTIYF,TGTGCCAGCAGTCTCCGGGACAGGGGCTCAGGAAACACCATATATTTT
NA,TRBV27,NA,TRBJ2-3,CASNPGARGTDTQYF,TGTGCCAGCAACCCGGGGGCAAGAGGCACAGATACGCAGTATTTT
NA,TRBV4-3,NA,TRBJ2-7,CASSQDWRDTYEQYF,TGCGCCAGCAGCCAAGATTGGCGGGACACCTACGAGCAGTACTTC
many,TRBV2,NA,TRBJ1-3,CASNRDGNTIYF,TGTGCCAGCAACAGGGATGGAAACACCATATATTTT
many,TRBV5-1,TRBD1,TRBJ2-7,CASSITGTATYEQYF,TGCGCCAGCAGCATCACCGGGACAGCTACTTACGAGCAGTACTTC
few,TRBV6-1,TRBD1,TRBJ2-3,CASTPPLGQGSTDTQYF,TGTGCCAGCACCCCCCCCCTAGGACAGGGGTCCACAGATACGCAGTATTTT
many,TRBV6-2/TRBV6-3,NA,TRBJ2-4,CASSYEGELAKNIQYF,TGTGCCAGCAGTTATGAAGGTGAACTAGCCAAAAACATTCAGTACTTC
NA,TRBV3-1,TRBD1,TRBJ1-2,CASSPLGQGLNGYTF,TGTGCCAGCAGCCCCCTAGGACAGGGGTTAAATGGCTACACCTTC
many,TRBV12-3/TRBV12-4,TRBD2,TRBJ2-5,CASSLGRSGRSQETQYF,TGTGCCAGCAGTTTGGGTAGAAGCGGGAGGAGCCAAGAGACCCAGTACTTC
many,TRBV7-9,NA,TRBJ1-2,CASSLATGTYGYTF,TGTGCCAGCAGCTTAGCGACGGGGACTTATGGCTACACCTTC